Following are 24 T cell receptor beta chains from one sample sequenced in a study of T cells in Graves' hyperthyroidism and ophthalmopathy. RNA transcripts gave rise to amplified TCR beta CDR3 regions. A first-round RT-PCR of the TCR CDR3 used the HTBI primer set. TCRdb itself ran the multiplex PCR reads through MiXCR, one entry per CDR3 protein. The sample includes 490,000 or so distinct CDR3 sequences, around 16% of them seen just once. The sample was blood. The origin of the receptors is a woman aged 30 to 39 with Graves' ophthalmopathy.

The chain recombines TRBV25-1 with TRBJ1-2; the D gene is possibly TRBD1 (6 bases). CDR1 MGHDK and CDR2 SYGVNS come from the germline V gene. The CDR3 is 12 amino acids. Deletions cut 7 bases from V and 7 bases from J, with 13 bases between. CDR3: CASTTTGFGYTF. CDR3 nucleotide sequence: TGTGCCAGCACCACTACAGGGTTTGGCTACACCTTC.

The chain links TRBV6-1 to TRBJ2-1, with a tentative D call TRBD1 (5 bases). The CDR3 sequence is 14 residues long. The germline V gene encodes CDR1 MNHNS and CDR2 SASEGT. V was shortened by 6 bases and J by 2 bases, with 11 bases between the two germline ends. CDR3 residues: CASRQQVTYNEQFF. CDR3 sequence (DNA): TGTGCCAGCAGGCAACAGGTTACCTACAATGAGCAGTTCTTC.

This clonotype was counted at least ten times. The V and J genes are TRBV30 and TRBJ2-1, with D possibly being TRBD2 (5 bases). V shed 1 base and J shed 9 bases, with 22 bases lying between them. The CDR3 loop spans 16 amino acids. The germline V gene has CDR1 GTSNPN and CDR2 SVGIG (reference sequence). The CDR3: CAWSASFSERWGEQFF. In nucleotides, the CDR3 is TGTGCCTGGAGTGCCTCCTTTAGCGAGCGGTGGGGTGAGCAGTTCTTC.

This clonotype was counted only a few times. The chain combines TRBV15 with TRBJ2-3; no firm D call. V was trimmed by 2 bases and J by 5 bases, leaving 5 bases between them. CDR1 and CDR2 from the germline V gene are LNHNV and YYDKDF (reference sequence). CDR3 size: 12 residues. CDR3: CATSRTRDTQYF. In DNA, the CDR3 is TGTGCCACCAGCAGAACGAGAGATACGCAGTATTTT. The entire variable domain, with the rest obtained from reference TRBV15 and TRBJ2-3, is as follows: DAMVIQNPRYQVTQFGKPVTLSCSQTLNHNVMYWYQQKSSQAPKLLFHYYDKDFNNEADTPDNFQSRRPNTSFCFLDIRSPGLGDTAMYLCATSRTRDTQYFGPGTRLTVL.

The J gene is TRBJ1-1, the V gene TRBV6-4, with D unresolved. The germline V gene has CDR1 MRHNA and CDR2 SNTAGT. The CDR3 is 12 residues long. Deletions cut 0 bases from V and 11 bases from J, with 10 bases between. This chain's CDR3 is CASSDSLGVAFF. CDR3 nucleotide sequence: TGTGCCAGCAGTGACTCCTTGGGTGTGGCTTTCTTT.

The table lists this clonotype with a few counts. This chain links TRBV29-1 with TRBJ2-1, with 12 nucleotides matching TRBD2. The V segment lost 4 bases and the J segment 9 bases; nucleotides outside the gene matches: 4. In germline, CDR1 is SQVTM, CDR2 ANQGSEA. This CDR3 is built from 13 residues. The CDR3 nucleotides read TGCAGCGTTGGTCTAGCGGGAGGGGTTGAGCAGTTCTTC. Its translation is CSVGLAGGVEQFF.

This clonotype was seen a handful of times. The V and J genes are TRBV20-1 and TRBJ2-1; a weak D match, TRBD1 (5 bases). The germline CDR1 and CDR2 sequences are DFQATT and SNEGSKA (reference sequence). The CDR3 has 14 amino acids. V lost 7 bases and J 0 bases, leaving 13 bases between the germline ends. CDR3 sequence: CSGNSGLSYNEQFF. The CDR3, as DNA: TGCAGTGGTAACTCAGGGCTCTCCTACAATGAGCAGTTCTTC.

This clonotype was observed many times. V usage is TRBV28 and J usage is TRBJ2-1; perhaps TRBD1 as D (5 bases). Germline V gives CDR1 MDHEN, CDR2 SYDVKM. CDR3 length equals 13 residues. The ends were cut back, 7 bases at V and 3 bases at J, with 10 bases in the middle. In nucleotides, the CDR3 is TGTGCCAGCATCCAAAGGGGCTACAATGAGCAGTTCTTC. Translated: CASIQRGYNEQFF.

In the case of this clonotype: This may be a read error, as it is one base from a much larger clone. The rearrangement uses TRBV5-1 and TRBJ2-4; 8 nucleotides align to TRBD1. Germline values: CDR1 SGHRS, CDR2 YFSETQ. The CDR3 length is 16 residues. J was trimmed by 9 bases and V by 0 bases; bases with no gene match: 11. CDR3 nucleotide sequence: TGCGCCAGCAGCTTGGGGGACAGGTCCGGTAGGGGCATTCAGTACTTC. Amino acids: CASSLGDRSGRGIQYF.

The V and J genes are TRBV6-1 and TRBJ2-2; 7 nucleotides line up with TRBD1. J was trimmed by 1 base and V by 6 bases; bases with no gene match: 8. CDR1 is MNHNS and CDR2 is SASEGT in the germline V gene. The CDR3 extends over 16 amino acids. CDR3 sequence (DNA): TGTGCCAGCAGCTCCGACAGGGTCGGGAACACCGGGGAGCTGTTTTTT. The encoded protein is CASSSDRVGNTGELFF.

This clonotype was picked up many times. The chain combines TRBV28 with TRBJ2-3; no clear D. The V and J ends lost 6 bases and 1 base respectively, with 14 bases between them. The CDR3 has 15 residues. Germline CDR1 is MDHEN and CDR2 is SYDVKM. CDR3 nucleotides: TGTGCCAGCAGAGTCGCAAAAGACGGCACAGATACGCAGTATTTT. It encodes CASRVAKDGTDTQYF.

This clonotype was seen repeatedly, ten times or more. For the CDR3, the DNA is TGTGCCAGCAGCTTAGGAGTGAACTACGAGCAGTACTTC. Amino acids: CASSLGVNYEQYF. The chain combines TRBV7-9 with TRBJ2-7, with no clear D. Germline-derived CDR1 and CDR2 are SEHNR and FQNEAQ (reference sequence). Between the trimmed V and J ends, which lost 1 base and 3 bases, there was a span of 7 bases. The CDR3 extends over 13 amino acids.

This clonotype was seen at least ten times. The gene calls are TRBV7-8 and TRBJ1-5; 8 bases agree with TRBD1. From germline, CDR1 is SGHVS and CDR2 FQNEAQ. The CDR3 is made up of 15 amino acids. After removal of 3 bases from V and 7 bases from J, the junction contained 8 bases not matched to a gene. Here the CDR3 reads CASSFGTGGRQPQHF. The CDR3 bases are TGTGCCAGCAGCTTCGGGACAGGAGGGCGGCAGCCCCAGCATTTT. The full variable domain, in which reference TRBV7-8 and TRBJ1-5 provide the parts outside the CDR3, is GAGVSQSPRYKVAKRGQDVALRCDPISGHVSLFWYQQALGQGPEFLTYFQNEAQLDKSGLPSDRFFAERPEGSVSTLKIQRTQQEDSAVYLCASSFGTGGRQPQHFGDGTRLSIL.

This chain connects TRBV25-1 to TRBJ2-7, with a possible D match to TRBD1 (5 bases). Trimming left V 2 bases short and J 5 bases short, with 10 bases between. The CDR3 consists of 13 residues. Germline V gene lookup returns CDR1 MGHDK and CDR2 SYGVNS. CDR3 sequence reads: CASSERGLDEQYF. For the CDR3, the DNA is TGTGCCAGCAGTGAAAGGGGATTAGACGAGCAGTACTTC.

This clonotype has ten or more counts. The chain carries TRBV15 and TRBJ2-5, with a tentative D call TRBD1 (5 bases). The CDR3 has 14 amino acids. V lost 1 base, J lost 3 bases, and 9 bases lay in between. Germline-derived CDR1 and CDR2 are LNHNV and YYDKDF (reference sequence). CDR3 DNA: TGTGCCACCAGCAGAGCTGGCAGGGAAGAGACCCAGTACTTC. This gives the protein CATSRAGREETQYF.

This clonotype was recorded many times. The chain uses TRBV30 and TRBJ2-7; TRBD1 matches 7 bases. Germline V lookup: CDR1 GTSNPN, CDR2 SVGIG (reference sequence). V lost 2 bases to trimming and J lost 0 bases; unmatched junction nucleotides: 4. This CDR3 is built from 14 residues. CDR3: CAWSYKGASYEQYF. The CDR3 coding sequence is TGTGCCTGGAGTTACAAGGGGGCCTCCTACGAGCAGTACTTC.

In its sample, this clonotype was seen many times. The CDR3 reads CASSYRGVVSTDTQYF. The CDR3 bases are TGTGCCAGCAGCTACCGTGGGGTGGTTAGCACAGATACGCAGTATTTT. This chain joins TRBV7-8 and TRBJ2-3, with D hard to call. Germline-derived CDR1 and CDR2 are SGHVS and FQNEAQ. The length of the CDR3 is 16 residues. The V gene lost 4 bases and the J gene lost 0 bases, with 14 bases spanning the gap.

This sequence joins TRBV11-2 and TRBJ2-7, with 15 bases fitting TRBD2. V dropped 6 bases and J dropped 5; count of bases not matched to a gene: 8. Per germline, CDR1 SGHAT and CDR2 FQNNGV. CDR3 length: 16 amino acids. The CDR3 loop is CASSQGLAGGRDEQYF. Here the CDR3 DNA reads TGTGCCAGCAGTCAAGGACTAGCGGGAGGGCGGGACGAGCAGTACTTC.

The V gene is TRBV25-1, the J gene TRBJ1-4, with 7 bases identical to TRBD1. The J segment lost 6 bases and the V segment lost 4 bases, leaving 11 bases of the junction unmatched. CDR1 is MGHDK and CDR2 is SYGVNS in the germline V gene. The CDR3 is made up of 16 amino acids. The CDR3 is CASSVSLTGVHEKLFF. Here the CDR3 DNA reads TGTGCCAGCAGTGTTTCTTTAACAGGGGTCCATGAAAAACTGTTTTTT.

The DNA for the CDR3 is TGTGCCAGTAGTATAGATTTCGGACAGAGGATTCAGCCCCAGCATTTT. Amino acid sequence: CASSIDFGQRIQPQHF. The chain is built from TRBV19 and TRBJ1-5; tentative D call: TRBD1 (6 bases). Trimming stripped 0 bases from V and 6 bases from J, with 15 bases between. CDR1 is LNHDA, CDR2 SQIVND, per germline (reference sequence). The CDR3 extends over 16 amino acids.

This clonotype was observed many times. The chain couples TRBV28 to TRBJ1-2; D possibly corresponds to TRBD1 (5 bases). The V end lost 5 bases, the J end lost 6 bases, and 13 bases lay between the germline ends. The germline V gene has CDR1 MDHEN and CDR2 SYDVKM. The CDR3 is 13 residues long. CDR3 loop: CASSVPPGNGYTF. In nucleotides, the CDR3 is TGTGCCAGCAGTGTACCTCCAGGGAATGGCTACACCTTC.

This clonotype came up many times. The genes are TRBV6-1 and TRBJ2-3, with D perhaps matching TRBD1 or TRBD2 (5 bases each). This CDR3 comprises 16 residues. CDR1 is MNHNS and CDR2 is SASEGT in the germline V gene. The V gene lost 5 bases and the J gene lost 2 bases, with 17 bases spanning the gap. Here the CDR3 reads CASSIRDQLITDTQYF. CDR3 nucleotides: TGTGCCAGCAGTATCCGGGACCAACTCATCACAGATACGCAGTATTTT.

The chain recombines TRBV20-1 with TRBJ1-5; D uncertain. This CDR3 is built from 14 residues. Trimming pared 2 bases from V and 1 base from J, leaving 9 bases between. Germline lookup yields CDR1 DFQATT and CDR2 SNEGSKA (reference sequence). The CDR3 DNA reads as TGCAGTGCTAGAAGCCAGACGAGCAATCAGCCCCAGCATTTT. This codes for CSARSQTSNQPQHF.

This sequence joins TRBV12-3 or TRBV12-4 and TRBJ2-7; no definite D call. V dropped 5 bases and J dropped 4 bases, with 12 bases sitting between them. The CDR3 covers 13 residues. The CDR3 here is CASSTLLVYEQYF. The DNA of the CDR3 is TGTGCCAGCAGTACCCTCCTCGTATACGAGCAGTACTTC.